This TCR beta chain was captured by sequencing in a study of blood T cell repertoires in COVID-19. Overall study context: The origin of the acute and convalescent COVID-19 samples was the United States, Italy and Spain. The analysed material was cDNA or gDNA that came from T cells, B-cell-depleted T cells, or PBMCs.

This CDR3 has 12 residues. Trimming cost V 3 bases and J 4 bases, with 7 bases left between them. The germline V gene encodes CDR1 SNHLY and CDR2 FYNNEI. Seattle's enrolled individuals joined amid active infection and were then monitored longitudinally. As processed by the authors: How many nucleated cells were present was estimated from reference gene primer amplification. Data came from immunoSEQ multiplex PCR; TCRdb stores just in-frame clones and leaves some out. The D gene and trimming were derived from the DNA, and the V and J assignments and clone size from that table. The sample has roughly 250,000 clones; about 85% are singletons.

The sample taken for sequencing was peripheral blood. This sequence originates from a human donor with COVID-19, enrolled during active disease. The donor label of this sample is uncertain. The V gene is TRBV2, the J gene TRBJ2-7; D remains ambiguous. CDR3 DNA sequence: TGTGCCAGCAGTGACCTTAATTACGAGCAGTACTTC. Residues: CASSDLNYEQYF.